These 27 T cell receptor beta chains share one sample of origin, sequenced in a study of cytotoxic CD8 clonotypes in ibrutinib-treated CLL (dated by TCRdb to 2020 to 2023). Library prep was done by the immunoSEQ multiplex PCR assay. TCRdb provides this immuneACCESS table in a form limited to in-frame rearrangements. Some clones are lacking; in checked studies, under half of them reflect an unresolved V gene, and why the rest are absent is not known. This sample holds about 140,000 clones; about 70% were observed only once. The top ten clonotypes cover around 4.9% of the sample. Sample time point, as interpreted from the label and publication: less than 30 months on ibrutinib. Here the sequenced sample was PBMCs, taken after 24 months of ibrutinib treatment. The receptors were sampled from a human donor with chronic lymphocytic leukemia.

The chain links TRBV7-3 to TRBJ2-1; TRBD2 might be the D (5 bases). The CDR3 spans 13 residues. V lost 0 bases, J lost 8 bases, and 8 bases lay in between. From germline, CDR1 is SGHTA and CDR2 FQGTGA. CDR3 protein: CASSLTKEDEQFF. The CDR3 region has the DNA TGTGCCAGCAGCTTAACGAAGGAGGATGAGCAGTTCTTC.

The CDR3 loop reads CACPTSGGADNTGELFF. CDR3 sequence (DNA): TGTGCCTGCCCGACTAGCGGGGGGGCGGACAACACCGGGGAGCTGTTTTTT. The chain is built from TRBV30 and TRBJ2-2; the match to TRBD2 covers 14 bases. Losses at the gene ends were 6 bases for V and 2 bases for J; bases not matched to a gene: 8. The CDR3 is 17 residues long. Germline V CDR1 and CDR2: GTSNPN, SVGIG (reference sequence).

This clone turned up a few times. The rearrangement joins TRBV7-2 to TRBJ1-6; TRBD1 is a possible D gene (6 bases). V lost 10 bases, J lost 7 bases, and 17 bases lay in between. The CDR3 has 14 residues. The germline gives CDR1 SGHTA, CDR2 FQGNSA. CDR3 nucleotide sequence: TGTGCCAACGGGGGGCAGGGCGGCAATTCACCCCTCCACTTT. Translation gives CANGGQGGNSPLHF.

CDR3 amino acids: CASSPGGTHNEQFF. For the CDR3, the DNA is TGCGCCAGCAGCCCGGGGGGGACCCACAATGAGCAGTTCTTC. This chain uses TRBV5-1 with TRBJ2-1, with 8 bases lining up with TRBD2. V was pared by 4 bases and J by 5 bases, with 5 bases of the junction left unmatched. The CDR3 extends over 14 amino acids. CDR1 is SGHRS and CDR2 is YFSETQ in the germline V gene.

The chain is built from TRBV11-3 and TRBJ2-7; D gene ambiguous. Trimming took 1 base from V and 3 from J, leaving 7 bases between them. The CDR3 has 13 residues. Germline CDR1 SGHNT, CDR2 YENEEA. The CDR3 region is CASSLGASYEQYF. The CDR3 DNA is TGTGCCAGCAGCTTAGGTGCAAGCTACGAGCAGTACTTC.

Here the CDR3 reads CASSLAGYNQPQHF. The CDR3 DNA follows: TGTGCCAGCAGCTTAGCGGGCTACAATCAGCCCCAGCATTTT. The chain links TRBV7-9 to TRBJ1-5; D is ambiguous. The V and J ends lost 0 bases and 3 bases respectively, with 6 bases between them. The CDR3 loop spans 14 amino acids. Germline CDR1 and CDR2: SEHNR and FQNEAQ (reference sequence).

The chain links TRBV2 to TRBJ2-2, with D hard to call. The CDR3 has 14 residues. The germline V and J ends were trimmed by 7 bases and 4 bases, with 13 bases remaining between them. The germline gives CDR1 SNHLY, CDR2 FYNNEI. DNA for the CDR3: TGTGCCAGCACCAAGGAGTTCGGCACCGGGGAGCTGTTTTTT. Amino acid sequence: CASTKEFGTGELFF.

The chain carries TRBV14 and TRBJ2-3; D is uncertain. The CDR3 has 11 amino acids. With 4 bases removed from V and 7 bases from J, the gap between germline ends came to 6 bases. The germline gives CDR1 SGHDN, CDR2 FVKESK. As DNA, the CDR3 is TGTGCCAGCAGCCTGGCCCATACGCAGTATTTT. Protein: CASSLAHTQYF. The complete variable domain, with remaining parts taken from reference TRBV14 and TRBJ2-3, reads EAGVTQFPSHSVIEKGQTVTLRCDPISGHDNLYWYRRVMGKEIKFLLHFVKESKQDESGMPNNRFLAERTGGTYSTLKVQPAELEDSGVYFCASSLAHTQYFGPGTRLTVL.

The chain employs TRBV5-1 and TRBJ2-5; D is unclear. This CDR3 has 12 amino acids. Germline V CDR1 and CDR2: SGHRS, YFSETQ. With 1 base removed from V and 5 bases from J, the gap between germline ends came to 6 bases. In DNA form, the CDR3 reads TGCGCCAGCAGCTTGTTGGGGGAGACCCAGTACTTC. Amino acid sequence: CASSLLGETQYF.

CDR3 residues: CASSFDRGGNNEQFF. CDR3 sequence (DNA): TGTGCCAGCAGCTTCGACAGGGGAGGGAACAATGAGCAGTTCTTC. The chain combines TRBV7-2 with TRBJ2-1, with TRBD1 as a possible D gene (8 bases). The CDR3 is made up of 15 amino acids. Germline V gene data show CDR1 as SGHTA and CDR2 as FQGNSA. V was pared by 3 bases and J by 5 bases, with 14 bases between.

This clone was recorded a few times. This rearrangement joins TRBV7-2 to TRBJ2-3; 16 nucleotides agree with TRBD2. V lost 5 bases and J lost 6; bases outside the gene matches: 11. Per germline, CDR1 SGHTA and CDR2 FQGNSA. The CDR3 consists of 18 residues. CDR3 nucleotide sequence: TGTGCCAGCAGCCCCCACGGGACTAGCGGGGGGGCCGGGGATACGCAGTATTTT. Its translation is CASSPHGTSGGAGDTQYF. Supplemented by reference TRBV7-2 and TRBJ2-3, the full variable domain reads GAGVSQSPSNKVTEKGKDVELRCDPISGHTALYWYRQSLGQGLEFLIYFQGNSAPDKSGLPSDRFSAERTGGSVSTLTIQRTQQEDSAVYLCASSPHGTSGGAGDTQYFGPGTRLTVL.

DNA of the CDR3: TGTGCTAGTGGTTTGGGGGACGGAGAGCAGTTCTTC. It codes for CASGLGDGEQFF. The rearrangement joins TRBV12-5 to TRBJ2-1; perhaps D is TRBD1 or TRBD2 (5 bases each). Per the germline V gene, CDR1 is LGHNT and CDR2 is FRNRAP. The CDR3 extends over 12 amino acids. The V end was cut by 1 base, the J end by 10 bases, with 8 bases between. Combining the CDR3 with reference TRBV12-5 and TRBJ2-1 gives the whole variable domain DARVTQTPRHKVTEMGQEVTMRCQPILGHNTVFWYRQTMMQGLELLAYFRNRAPLDDSGMPKDRFSAEMPDATLATLKIQPSEPRDSAVYFCASGLGDGEQFFGPGTRLTVL.

The V and J genes are TRBV4-3 and TRBJ1-4, with unresolved D. Germline CDR1 reads LGHNA; CDR2 reads YSLEER. The V end was cut by 2 bases, the J end by 7 bases, with 14 bases between. This CDR3 region has 15 residues. The CDR3 sequence is CASSQRGKKAEKLFF. CDR3 in DNA: TGCGCCAGCAGCCAAAGAGGCAAAAAGGCTGAAAAACTGTTTTTT.

This clone has a handful of counts. V and J are TRBV5-1 and TRBJ2-7; D perhaps matches TRBD2 (5 bases). Germline CDR1 and CDR2: SGHRS and YFSETQ. The germline V and J ends were trimmed by 0 bases and 2 bases, with 12 bases remaining between them. The CDR3 length is 15 residues. The CDR3 is CASSLASGRTYEQYF. CDR3 sequence (DNA): TGCGCCAGCAGCTTGGCCAGCGGACGGACCTACGAGCAGTACTTC.

V usage is TRBV7-9 and J usage is TRBJ2-7; 8 nucleotides line up with TRBD2. This CDR3 is 15 amino acids long. Germline trimming cut 5 bases from V and 4 bases from J; bases unmatched to any gene: 10. CDR1 is SEHNR, CDR2 FQNEAQ, per germline (reference sequence). In nucleotides, the CDR3 is TGTGCCAGCAGCCCCCCCGGGACTAGGTCATACGAGCAGTACTTC. This gives the protein CASSPPGTRSYEQYF.

The genes are TRBV21-1 and TRBJ2-4; whether TRBD2, the table's D call, matches the DNA was not checked. TRBV21-1 counts as a pseudogene. This CDR3 is 17 amino acids long. CDR3 loop: CASPRGAGEPAKNIQYF. DNA for the CDR3: TGTGCCAGCCCCCGGGGTGCTGGGGAACCAGCCAAAAACATTCAGTACTTC.

V and J are TRBV2 and TRBJ2-7; D unresolved. In germline, CDR1 is SNHLY, CDR2 FYNNEI. CDR3 length: 13 residues. V lost 1 base to trimming and J lost 6 bases, with 10 bases between them. The CDR3 spells CASSEGPLGEQYF. The CDR3 DNA reads TGTGCCAGCAGTGAAGGGCCCTTAGGCGAGCAGTACTTC.

The V gene is TRBV5-1, the J gene TRBJ1-6; tentatively, D is TRBD1 (6 bases). This CDR3 has 16 residues. Looked up from germline, CDR1 is SGHRS and CDR2 is YFSETQ. V dropped 4 bases and J dropped 9 bases, with 20 bases sitting between them. The CDR3 protein is CASSHRETTPTSPLHF. The CDR3 coding sequence is TGCGCCAGCAGCCACAGGGAAACGACGCCGACTTCACCCCTCCACTTT.

About this clone itself: Other DNA sequences within the sample encode an identical CDR3. This chain uses TRBV30 with TRBJ2-5, with no clear D. CDR1 is GTSNPN, CDR2 SVGIG, per germline (reference sequence). Trimming removed 0 bases from V and 2 bases from J, with 4 bases in between. This CDR3 is built from 12 residues. The CDR3 sequence is CAWSVGQETQYF. Written as DNA, the CDR3 is TGTGCCTGGAGTGTGGGACAAGAGACCCAGTACTTC. Full variable domain (remainder filled in from reference TRBV30 and TRBJ2-5): SQTIHQWPATLVQPVGSPLSLECTVEGTSNPNLYWYRQAAGRGLQLLFYSVGIGQISSEVPQNLSASRPQDRQFILSSKKLLLSDSGFYLCAWSVGQETQYFGPGTRLLVL.

This clone was seen a single time. The gene calls are TRBV2 and TRBJ2-4; 9 nucleotides align to TRBD2. The junction had 8 bases not matched to a gene; V was cut back by 1 base and J by 1 base. Germline values: CDR1 SNHLY, CDR2 FYNNEI. The CDR3 runs 18 residues. The CDR3 is CASSEGLAGLGAKNIQYF. CDR3 nucleotides: TGTGCCAGCAGTGAAGGGCTAGCGGGACTAGGGGCCAAAAACATTCAGTACTTC.

Only a few counts were recorded for this clone. The chain links TRBV7-6 to TRBJ2-5; unclear D gene. Germline V gene data show CDR1 as SGHVS and CDR2 as FNYEAQ. With 1 base removed from V and 3 bases from J, the gap between germline ends came to 6 bases. CDR3 length: 13 amino acids. The CDR3 DNA is TGTGCCAGCAGCTTAGTCGGAAAAGAGACCCAGTACTTC. This sequence encodes CASSLVGKETQYF.

V gene TRBV18 combines with J gene TRBJ2-2; D remains unclear. Trimming took off 3 bases at V and 5 bases at J, with 13 bases between the two ends. Germline loops: CDR1 KGHSH, CDR2 LQKENI. The CDR3 spans 15 residues. The DNA of the CDR3 is TGTGCCAGCTCACCCTTTACGGAAATAACCGGGGAGCTGTTTTTT. This codes for CASSPFTEITGELFF.

The genes are TRBV6-5 and TRBJ1-4; a possible D gene is TRBD1 (6 bases). The V end was cut by 0 bases, the J end by 13 bases, with 21 bases between. This CDR3 comprises 16 residues. In germline, CDR1 is MNHEY, CDR2 SVGAGI. Written as DNA, the CDR3 is TGTGCCAGCAGTTACTCGGGGGCAGTCCTTGCGCGTGGACTGTTTTTT. Encoded protein: CASSYSGAVLARGLFF.

The chain uses TRBV10-3 and TRBJ2-7, with 9 bases that match TRBD1. Looked up from germline, CDR1 is ENHRY and CDR2 is SYGVKD. This CDR3 spans 13 amino acids. The J segment lost 7 bases and the V segment lost 11 bases, leaving 12 bases of the junction unmatched. CDR3 in amino acids: CAATDRGTFEQYF. In DNA form, the CDR3 reads TGTGCCGCAACGGACAGGGGTACTTTTGAGCAGTACTTC.

The gene calls are TRBV6-5 and TRBJ1-1; 7 nucleotides agree with TRBD1. V lost 7 bases to trimming and J lost 5 bases; unmatched junction nucleotides: 10. CDR1 is MNHEY, CDR2 SVGAGI, per germline. The CDR3 contains 14 residues. The CDR3 is CASTLQVRGTEAFF. As DNA, the CDR3 is TGTGCCAGCACCCTACAGGTCAGGGGGACTGAAGCTTTCTTT.

J is TRBJ1-1 and V is TRBV7-8, with a tentative D call TRBD1 (6 bases). Germline lookup yields CDR1 SGHVS and CDR2 FQNEAQ. The CDR3 loop spans 13 amino acids. The V and J ends lost 5 bases and 1 base respectively, with 8 bases between them. The CDR3 sequence: CASSATGNTEAFF. The CDR3 bases are TGTGCCAGCAGCGCGACAGGGAACACTGAAGCTTTCTTT.

J is TRBJ2-2 and V is TRBV19, with a possible D match to TRBD2 (5 bases). The germline V gene has CDR1 LNHDA and CDR2 SQIVND (reference sequence). Trimming shortened V by 7 bases and J by 8 bases, and 20 bases separated the two germline ends. This CDR3 contains 15 residues. CDR3 protein: CASTPTGGSWGELFF. CDR3 coding DNA: TGTGCCAGTACCCCGACCGGCGGGTCCTGGGGGGAGCTGTTTTTT.